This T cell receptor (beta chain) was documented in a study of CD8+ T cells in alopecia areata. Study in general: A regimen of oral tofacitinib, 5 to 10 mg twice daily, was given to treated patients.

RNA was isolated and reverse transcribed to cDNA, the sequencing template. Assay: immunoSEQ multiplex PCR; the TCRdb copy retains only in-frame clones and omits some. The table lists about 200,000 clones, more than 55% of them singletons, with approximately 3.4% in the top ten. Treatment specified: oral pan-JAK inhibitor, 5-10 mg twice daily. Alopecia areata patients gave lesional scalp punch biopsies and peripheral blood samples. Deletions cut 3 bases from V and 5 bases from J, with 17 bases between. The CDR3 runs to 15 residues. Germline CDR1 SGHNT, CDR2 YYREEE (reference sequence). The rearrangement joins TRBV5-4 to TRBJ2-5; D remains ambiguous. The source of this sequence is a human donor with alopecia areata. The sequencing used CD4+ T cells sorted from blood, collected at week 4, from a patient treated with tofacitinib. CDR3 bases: TGTGCCAGCAGCTCTGGCATGAGCTTGGGGGAGACCCAGTACTTC. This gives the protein CASSSGMSLGETQYF.